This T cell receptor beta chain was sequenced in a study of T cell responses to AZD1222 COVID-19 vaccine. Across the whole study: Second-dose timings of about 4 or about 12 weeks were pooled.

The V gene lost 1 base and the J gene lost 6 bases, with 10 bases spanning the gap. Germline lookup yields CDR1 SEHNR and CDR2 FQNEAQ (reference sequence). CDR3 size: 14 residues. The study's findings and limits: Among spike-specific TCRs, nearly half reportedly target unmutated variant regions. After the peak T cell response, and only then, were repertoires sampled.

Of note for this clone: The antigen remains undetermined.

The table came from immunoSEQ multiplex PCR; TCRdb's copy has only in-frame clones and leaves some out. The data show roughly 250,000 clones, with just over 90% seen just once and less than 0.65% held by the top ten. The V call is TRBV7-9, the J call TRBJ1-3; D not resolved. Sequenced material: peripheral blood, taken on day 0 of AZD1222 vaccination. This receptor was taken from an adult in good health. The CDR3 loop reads CASSLVGNANTIYF. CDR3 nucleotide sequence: TGTGCCAGCAGCTTAGTAGGGAATGCAAACACCATATATTTT. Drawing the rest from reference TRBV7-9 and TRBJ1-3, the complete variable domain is DTGVSQNPRHKITKRGQNVTFRCDPISEHNRLYWYRQTLGQGPEFLTYFQNEAQLEKSRLLSDRFSAERPKGSFSTLEIQRTEQGDSAMYLCASSLVGNANTIYFGEGSWLTVV.